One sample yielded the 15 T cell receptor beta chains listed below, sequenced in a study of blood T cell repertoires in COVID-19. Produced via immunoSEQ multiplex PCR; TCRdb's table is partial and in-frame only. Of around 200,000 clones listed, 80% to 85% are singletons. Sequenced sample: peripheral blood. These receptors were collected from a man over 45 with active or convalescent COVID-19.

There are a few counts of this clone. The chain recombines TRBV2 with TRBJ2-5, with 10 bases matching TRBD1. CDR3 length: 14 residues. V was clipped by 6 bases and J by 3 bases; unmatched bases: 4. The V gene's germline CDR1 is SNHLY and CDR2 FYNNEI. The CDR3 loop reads CASRSGTGEETQYF. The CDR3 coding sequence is TGTGCCAGCAGATCCGGGACAGGGGAAGAGACCCAGTACTTC.

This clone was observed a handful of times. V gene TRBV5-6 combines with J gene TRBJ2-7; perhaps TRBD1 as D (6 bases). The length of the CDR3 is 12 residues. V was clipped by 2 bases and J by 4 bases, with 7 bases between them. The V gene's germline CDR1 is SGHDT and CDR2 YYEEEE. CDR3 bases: TGTGCCAGCAGCTTCCAGGGGTACGAGCAGTACTTC. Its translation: CASSFQGYEQYF.

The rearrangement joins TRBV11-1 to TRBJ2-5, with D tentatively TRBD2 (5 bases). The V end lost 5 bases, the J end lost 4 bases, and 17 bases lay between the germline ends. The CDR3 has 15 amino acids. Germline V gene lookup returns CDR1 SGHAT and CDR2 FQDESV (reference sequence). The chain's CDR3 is CASSPGGMAGETQYF. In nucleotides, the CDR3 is TGTGCCAGCAGCCCGGGTGGTATGGCGGGAGAGACCCAGTACTTC.

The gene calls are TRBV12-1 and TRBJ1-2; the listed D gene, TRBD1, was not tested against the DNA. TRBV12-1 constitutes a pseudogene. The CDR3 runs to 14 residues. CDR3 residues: CASSFPGSKNGYTF. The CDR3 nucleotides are TGTGCCAGCAGCTTTCCAGGGTCAAAGAATGGCTACACCTTC.

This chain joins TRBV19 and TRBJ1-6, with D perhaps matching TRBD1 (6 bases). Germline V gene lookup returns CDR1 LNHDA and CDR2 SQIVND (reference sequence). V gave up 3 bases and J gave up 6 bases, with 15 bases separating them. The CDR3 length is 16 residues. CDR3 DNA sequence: TGTGCCAGTAGTATCGGGACAACCCATATTAATTCACCCCTCCACTTT. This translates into CASSIGTTHINSPLHF.

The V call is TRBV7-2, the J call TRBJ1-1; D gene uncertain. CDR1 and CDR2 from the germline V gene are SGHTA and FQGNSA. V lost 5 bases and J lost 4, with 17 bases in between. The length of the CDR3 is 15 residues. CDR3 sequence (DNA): TGTGCCAGCAGCCCTAGCTCAGGACCCTTCACTGAAGCTTTCTTT. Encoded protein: CASSPSSGPFTEAFF.

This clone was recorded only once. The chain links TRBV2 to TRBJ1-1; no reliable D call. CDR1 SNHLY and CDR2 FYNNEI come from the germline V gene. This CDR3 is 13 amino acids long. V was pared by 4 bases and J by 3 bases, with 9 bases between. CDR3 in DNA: TGTGCCAGCAGTGCAGGCGGGTACACTGAAGCTTTCTTT. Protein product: CASSAGGYTEAFF. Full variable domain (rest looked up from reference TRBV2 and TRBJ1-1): EPEVTQTPSHQVTQMGQEVILRCVPISNHLYFYWYRQILGQKVEFLVSFYNNEISEKSEIFDDQFSVERPDGSNFTLKIRSTKLEDSAMYFCASSAGGYTEAFFGQGTRLTVV.

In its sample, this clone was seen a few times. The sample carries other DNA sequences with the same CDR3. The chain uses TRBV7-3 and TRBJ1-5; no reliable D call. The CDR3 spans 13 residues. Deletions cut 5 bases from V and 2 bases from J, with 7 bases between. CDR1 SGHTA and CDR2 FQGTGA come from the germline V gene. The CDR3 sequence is CASSPGGNQPQHF. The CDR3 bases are TGTGCCAGCAGCCCAGGTGGCAATCAGCCCCAGCATTTT.

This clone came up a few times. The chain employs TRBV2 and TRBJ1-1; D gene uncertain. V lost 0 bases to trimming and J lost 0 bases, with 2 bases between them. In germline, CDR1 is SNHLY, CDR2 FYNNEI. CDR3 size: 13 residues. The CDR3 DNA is TGTGCCAGCAGTGAAGCCGTGAACACTGAAGCTTTCTTT. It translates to CASSEAVNTEAFF.

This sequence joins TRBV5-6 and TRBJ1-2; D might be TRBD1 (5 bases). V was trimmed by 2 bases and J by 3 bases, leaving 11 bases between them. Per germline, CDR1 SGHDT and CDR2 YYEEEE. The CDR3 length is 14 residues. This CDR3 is CASSLNRLHYGYTF. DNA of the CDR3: TGTGCCAGCAGCTTAAACAGGCTCCACTATGGCTACACCTTC.

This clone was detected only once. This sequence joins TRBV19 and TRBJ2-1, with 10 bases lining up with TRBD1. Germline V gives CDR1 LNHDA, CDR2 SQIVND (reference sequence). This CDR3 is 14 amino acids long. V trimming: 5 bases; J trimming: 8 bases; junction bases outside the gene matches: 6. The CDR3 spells CASSEGQGIDEQFF. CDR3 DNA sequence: TGTGCCAGTAGTGAGGGACAGGGGATCGATGAGCAGTTCTTC.

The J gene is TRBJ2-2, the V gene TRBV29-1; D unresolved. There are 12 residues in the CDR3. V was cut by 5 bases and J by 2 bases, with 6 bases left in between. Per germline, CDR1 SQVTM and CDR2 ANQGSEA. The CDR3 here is CSVRVNTGELFF. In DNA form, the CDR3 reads TGCAGCGTTCGTGTTAACACCGGGGAGCTGTTTTTT.

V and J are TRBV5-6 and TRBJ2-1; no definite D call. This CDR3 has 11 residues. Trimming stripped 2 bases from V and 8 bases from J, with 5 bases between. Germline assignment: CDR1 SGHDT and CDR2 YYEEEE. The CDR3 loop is CASSFGYEQFF. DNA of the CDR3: TGTGCCAGCAGCTTCGGGTATGAGCAGTTCTTC.

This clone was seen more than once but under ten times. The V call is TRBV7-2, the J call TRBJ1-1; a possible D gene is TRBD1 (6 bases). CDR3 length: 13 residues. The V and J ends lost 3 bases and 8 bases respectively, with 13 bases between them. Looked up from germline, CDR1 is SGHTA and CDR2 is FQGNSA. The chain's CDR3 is CASSFKLGQEAFF. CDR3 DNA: TGTGCCAGCAGCTTTAAATTAGGACAGGAAGCTTTCTTT. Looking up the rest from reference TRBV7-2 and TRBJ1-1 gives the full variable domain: GAGVSQSPSNKVTEKGKDVELRCDPISGHTALYWYRQSLGQGLEFLIYFQGNSAPDKSGLPSDRFSAERTGGSVSTLTIQRTQQEDSAVYLCASSFKLGQEAFFGQGTRLTVV.

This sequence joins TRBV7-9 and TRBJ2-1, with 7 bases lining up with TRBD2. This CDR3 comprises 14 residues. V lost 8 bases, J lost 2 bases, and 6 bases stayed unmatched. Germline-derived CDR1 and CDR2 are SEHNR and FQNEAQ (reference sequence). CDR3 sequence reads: CASRSSGTYNEQFF. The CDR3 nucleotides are TGTGCCAGCCGCTCTAGCGGTACCTACAATGAGCAGTTCTTC.